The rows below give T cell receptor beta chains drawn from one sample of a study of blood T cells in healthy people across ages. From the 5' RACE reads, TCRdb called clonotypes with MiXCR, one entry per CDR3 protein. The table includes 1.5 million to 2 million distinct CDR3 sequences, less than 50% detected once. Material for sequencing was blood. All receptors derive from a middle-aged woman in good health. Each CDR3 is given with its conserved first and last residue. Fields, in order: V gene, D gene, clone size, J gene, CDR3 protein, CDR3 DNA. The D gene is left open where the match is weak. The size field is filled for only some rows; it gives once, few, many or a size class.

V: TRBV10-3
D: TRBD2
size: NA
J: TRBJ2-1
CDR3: CAISVAGGRLNEQFF
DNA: TGTGCCATCAGTGTAGCGGGGGGGCGACTCAATGAGCAGTTCTTC

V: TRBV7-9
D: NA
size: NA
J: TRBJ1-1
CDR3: CASSLVHTGTVNTEAFF
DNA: TGTGCCAGCAGCTTAGTTCATACCGGGACCGTGAACACTGAAGCTTTCTTT

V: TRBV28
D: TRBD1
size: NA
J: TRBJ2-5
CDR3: CASSHHPGQEEETQYF
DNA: TGTGCCAGCAGTCACCATCCGGGACAGGAGGAGGAGACCCAGTACTTC

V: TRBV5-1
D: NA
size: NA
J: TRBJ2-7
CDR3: CASTDYRYEQYF
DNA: TGCGCCAGCACGGACTACCGCTACGAGCAGTACTTC

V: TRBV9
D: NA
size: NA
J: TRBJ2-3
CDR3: CASSVGIGEGTDTQYF
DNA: TGTGCCAGCAGCGTAGGAATCGGAGAGGGGACAGATACGCAGTATTTT

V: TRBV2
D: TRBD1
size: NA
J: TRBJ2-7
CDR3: CASSDPRTGAYEQYF
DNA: TGTGCCAGCAGTGACCCCCGGACAGGGGCCTACGAGCAGTACTTC

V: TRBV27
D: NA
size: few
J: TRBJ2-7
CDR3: CASRGQFGSYEQYF
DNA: TGTGCCAGCAGAGGACAGTTCGGGTCCTACGAGCAGTACTTC

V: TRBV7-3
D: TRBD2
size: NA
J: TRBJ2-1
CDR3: CASSPPGLALGEQFF
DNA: TGTGCCAGCAGCCCTCCAGGACTAGCATTAGGTGAGCAGTTCTTC

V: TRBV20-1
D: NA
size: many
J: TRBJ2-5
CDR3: CSARDLARGQETQYF
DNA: TGCAGTGCTAGAGATCTAGCGAGGGGCCAAGAGACCCAGTACTTC

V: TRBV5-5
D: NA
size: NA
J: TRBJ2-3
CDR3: CASSFEAGRNTQYF
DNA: TGTGCCAGCAGCTTCGAGGCCGGTCGGAATACGCAGTATTTT

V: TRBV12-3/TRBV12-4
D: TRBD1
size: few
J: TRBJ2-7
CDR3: CASNLGTGPSYEQYF
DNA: TGTGCCAGCAATTTAGGGACAGGACCCTCCTACGAGCAGTACTTC

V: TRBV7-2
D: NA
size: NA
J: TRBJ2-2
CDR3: CASNRDSSTGELFF
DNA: TGTGCCAGCAACCGGGACTCGTCGACCGGGGAGCTGTTTTTT

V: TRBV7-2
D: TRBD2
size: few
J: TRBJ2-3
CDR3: CASSWAGGRQDTQYF
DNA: TGTGCCAGCAGCTGGGCGGGGGGGCGTCAAGATACGCAGTATTTT

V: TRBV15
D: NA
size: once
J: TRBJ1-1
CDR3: CATSRGGSRLPMNTEAFF
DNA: TGTGCCACCAGCAGAGGGGGCTCGAGACTCCCTATGAACACTGAAGCTTTCTTT

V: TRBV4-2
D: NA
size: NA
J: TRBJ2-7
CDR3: CASSLEDTEQYF
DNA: TGTGCCAGCAGCCTAGAGGACACCGAGCAGTACTTC

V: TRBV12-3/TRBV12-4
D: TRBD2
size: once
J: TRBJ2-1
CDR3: CASSVAGGINNEQFF
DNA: TGTGCCAGCAGTGTAGCGGGGGGGATAAACAATGAGCAGTTCTTC

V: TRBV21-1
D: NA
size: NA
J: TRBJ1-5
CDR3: CASSKEGDSPYSNQPQHF
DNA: TGTGCCAGCAGCAAAGAGGGGGACAGCCCCTATAGCAATCAGCCCCAGCATTTT

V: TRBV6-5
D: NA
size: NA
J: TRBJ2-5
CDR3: CASSYSRVGETQYF
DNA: TGTGCCAGCAGTTACTCTAGGGTTGGGGAGACCCAGTACTTC

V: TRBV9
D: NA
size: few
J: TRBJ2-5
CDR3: CASSVGWGQETQYF
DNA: TGTGCCAGCAGCGTAGGGTGGGGGCAAGAGACCCAGTACTTC

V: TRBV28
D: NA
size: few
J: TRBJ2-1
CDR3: CASSWGFEQFF
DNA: TGTGCCAGCAGTTGGGGGTTTGAGCAGTTCTTC

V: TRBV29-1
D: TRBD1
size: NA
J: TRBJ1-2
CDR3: CSADRGSSDYGYTF
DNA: TGCAGCGCCGACAGGGGTTCATCGGACTATGGCTACACCTTC

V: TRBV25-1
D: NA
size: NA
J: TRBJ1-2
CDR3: CASSGPVYGYTF
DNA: TGTGCCAGCTCAGGACCGGTTTATGGCTACACCTTC

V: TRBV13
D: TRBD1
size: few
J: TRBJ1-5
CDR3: CASSSQDRDGNRNQPQHF
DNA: TGTGCCAGCAGCTCACAGGACAGGGACGGCAACCGCAATCAGCCCCAGCATTTT

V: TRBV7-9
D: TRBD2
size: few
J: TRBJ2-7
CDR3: CASSLPRTSPGLHEQYF
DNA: TGTGCCAGCAGCTTACCCCGGACTAGCCCTGGTCTCCACGAGCAGTACTTC

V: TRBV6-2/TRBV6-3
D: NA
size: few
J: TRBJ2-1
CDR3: CASSLERTRTDEQFF
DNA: TGTGCCAGCAGTCTTGAGCGGACCCGTACCGATGAGCAGTTCTTC

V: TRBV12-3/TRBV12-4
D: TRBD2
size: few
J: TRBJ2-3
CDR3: CASSFRLAPTDTQYF
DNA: TGTGCCAGCAGTTTTCGACTAGCCCCTACAGATACGCAGTATTTT

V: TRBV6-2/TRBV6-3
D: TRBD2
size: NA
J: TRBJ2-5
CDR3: CASSWGLAVQETQYF
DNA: TGTGCCAGCAGTTGGGGACTAGCGGTCCAAGAGACCCAGTACTTC

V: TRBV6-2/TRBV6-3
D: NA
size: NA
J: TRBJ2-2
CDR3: CATGRSRLTYTGELFF
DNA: TGTGCCACAGGCCGCTCTCGGCTAACATACACCGGGGAGCTGTTTTTT

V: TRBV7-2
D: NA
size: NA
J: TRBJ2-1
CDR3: CASRTDGNNEQFF
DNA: TGTGCCAGCAGGACGGACGGGAACAATGAGCAGTTCTTC

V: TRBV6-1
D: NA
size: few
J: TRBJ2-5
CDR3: CASSAGSPRTPLQETQYF
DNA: TGTGCCAGCAGTGCGGGGTCCCCCCGGACACCTCTCCAAGAGACCCAGTACTTC

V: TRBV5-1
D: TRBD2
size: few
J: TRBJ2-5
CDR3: CASADPSGRYQETQYF
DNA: TGCGCCAGCGCCGATCCTAGCGGGCGGTACCAAGAGACCCAGTACTTC

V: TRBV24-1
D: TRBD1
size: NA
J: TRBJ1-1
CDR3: CATSDNQGQAVTEAFF
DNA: TGTGCCACCAGTGATAATCAGGGACAGGCCGTCACTGAAGCTTTCTTT

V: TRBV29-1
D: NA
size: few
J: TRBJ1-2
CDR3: CSVPNPDSSGYTF
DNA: TGCAGCGTTCCGAACCCGGATTCCTCAGGCTACACCTTC

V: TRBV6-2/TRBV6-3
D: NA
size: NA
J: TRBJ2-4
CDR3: CASSLSPYRDPSIAKNIQYF
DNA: TGTGCCAGCAGTTTGAGTCCTTACAGGGACCCAAGTATAGCCAAAAACATTCAGTACTTC

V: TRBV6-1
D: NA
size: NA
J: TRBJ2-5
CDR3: CASSVRVLETQYF
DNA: TGTGCCAGCAGTGTCAGGGTATTAGAGACCCAGTACTTC

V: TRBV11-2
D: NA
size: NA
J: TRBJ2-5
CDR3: CASSLVGSGPFWETQYF
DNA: TGTGCCAGCAGCTTAGTTGGATCCGGACCGTTTTGGGAGACCCAGTACTTC

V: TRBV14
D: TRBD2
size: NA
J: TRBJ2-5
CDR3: CAGSLRTSAKETQYF
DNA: TGTGCCGGCAGCCTGAGGACTAGCGCTAAAGAGACCCAGTACTTC

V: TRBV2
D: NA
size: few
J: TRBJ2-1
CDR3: CASSEQGLNEQFF
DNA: TGTGCCAGCAGTGAACAGGGACTCAATGAGCAGTTCTTC

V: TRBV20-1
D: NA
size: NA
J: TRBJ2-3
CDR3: CSADSGASTDTQYF
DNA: TGCAGTGCCGACTCGGGAGCTAGCACAGATACGCAGTATTTT

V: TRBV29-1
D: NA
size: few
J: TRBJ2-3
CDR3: CSAPGWSKGTDTQYF
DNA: TGCAGCGCCCCAGGCTGGAGCAAGGGCACAGATACGCAGTATTTT

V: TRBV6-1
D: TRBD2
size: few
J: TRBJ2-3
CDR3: CASSEGSGGTDTQYF
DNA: TGTGCCAGCAGTGAAGGTAGCGGGGGCACAGATACGCAGTATTTT

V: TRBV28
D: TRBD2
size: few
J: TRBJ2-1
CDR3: CASSLLRLAGGNEQFF
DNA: TGTGCCAGCAGTTTACTCCGACTAGCGGGGGGTAATGAGCAGTTCTTC

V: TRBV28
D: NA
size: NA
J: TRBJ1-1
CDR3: CASSLEAGVRTEAFF
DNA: TGTGCCAGCAGTTTGGAGGCAGGAGTAAGGACTGAAGCTTTCTTT

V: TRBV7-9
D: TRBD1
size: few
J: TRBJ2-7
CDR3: CASSLRLDRGPSDEQYF
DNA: TGTGCCAGCAGCTTAAGGCTGGACAGGGGGCCTTCGGACGAGCAGTACTTC